These 10 T cell receptor beta chains originate from one sample sequenced in a study of cytomegalovirus exposure and HLA in healthy donors. This PCR relied on a set of 60 Vbeta primers and 13 Jbeta primers. Some clones are missing from TCRdb's copy, which holds only in-frame ones; the method was immunoSEQ multiplex PCR. The table shows around 99,000 clones, with roughly 71% occurring only once. Source material: PBMCs. These receptors were collected from a woman in her sixties or seventies in good health and CMV-seropositive.

V is TRBV4-3 and J is TRBJ2-5, with 12 bases fitting TRBD2. This CDR3 is 18 amino acids long. The J segment lost 7 bases and the V segment lost 0 bases, leaving 12 bases of the junction unmatched. Germline V gene lookup returns CDR1 LGHNA and CDR2 YSLEER. The CDR3 DNA reads as TGCGCCAGCAGCCAAGATTATACTAGCGGGGGGCAGGGTTTGACCCAGTACTTC. The encoded protein is CASSQDYTSGGQGLTQYF.

The rearrangement uses TRBV30 and TRBJ1-1; no definite D call. The germline gives CDR1 GTSNPN, CDR2 SVGIG (reference sequence). Trimming removed 0 bases at V and 9 bases at J, with 8 bases between. The CDR3 totals 11 residues. CDR3 DNA sequence: TGTGCCTGGAGTGTGCGCCCAAAAGCTTTCTTT. As protein: CAWSVRPKAFF.

This chain joins TRBV21-1 and TRBJ1-4; the D segment call TRBD1 is taken from the table without a DNA check. TRBV21-1 is a listed pseudogene. This CDR3 is 15 amino acids long. The CDR3 loop is CASSTLTKGNEKLFF. The CDR3 DNA sequence: TGTGCCAGCAGCACCTTGACAAAGGGGAATGAAAAACTGTTTTTT.

This chain joins TRBV7-2 and TRBJ2-6; D not resolved. This CDR3 comprises 15 residues. Germline CDR1 and CDR2: SGHTA and FQGNSA. The ends were cut back, 2 bases at V and 0 bases at J, with 5 bases in the middle. DNA for the CDR3: TGTGCCAGCAGCTTACCCCTCTCTGGGGCCAACGTCCTGACTTTC. It specifies CASSLPLSGANVLTF.

In this sample, this clone turned up a few times. This chain joins TRBV30 and TRBJ1-5; 7 bases match TRBD1. Losses at the gene ends were 3 bases for V and 7 bases for J; bases not matched to a gene: 15. CDR1 GTSNPN and CDR2 SVGIG come from the germline V gene (reference sequence). This CDR3 comprises 16 residues. Written as DNA, the CDR3 is TGTGCCTGGAGCTCGTCCGGGACAGTCAGACCCCAGCCCCAGCATTTT. It specifies CAWSSSGTVRPQPQHF.

This clone came up once. The chain is built from TRBV11-2 and TRBJ2-2, with 10 bases matching TRBD1. The length of the CDR3 is 15 residues. Trimming removed 7 bases from V and 4 bases from J; junction bases left unmatched: 6. Germline CDR1 and CDR2: SGHAT and FQNNGV. CDR3 protein: CASNRQGAGTGELFF. The CDR3, as DNA: TGTGCCAGCAACAGACAGGGGGCCGGCACCGGGGAGCTGTTTTTT. Drawing the rest from reference TRBV11-2 and TRBJ2-2, the complete variable domain is EAGVAQSPRYKIIEKRQSVAFWCNPISGHATLYWYQQILGQGPKLLIQFQNNGVVDDSQLPKDRFSAERLKGVDSTLKIQPAKLEDSAVYLCASNRQGAGTGELFFGEGSRLTVL.

The chain joins TRBV6-6 to TRBJ1-2; no clear D. The CDR3 totals 14 residues. Germline values: CDR1 MNHNY, CDR2 SVGAGI (reference sequence). V gave up 0 bases and J gave up 6 bases, with 11 bases separating them. DNA of the CDR3: TGTGCCAGCAGTTACTCTCGGGTAGCGGATGGCTACACCTTC. Its protein product is CASSYSRVADGYTF.

In this sample, this clone turned up once. The chain uses TRBV13 and TRBJ1-3; D unresolved. Germline V gene sequence: CDR1 PRHDT, CDR2 FYEKMQ (reference sequence). This CDR3 has 12 residues. V lost 5 bases, J lost 4 bases, and 6 bases lay in between. CDR3 loop: CASSPGGNTIYF. CDR3 sequence (DNA): TGTGCCAGCAGCCCCGGGGGAAACACCATATATTTT.

This clone was found a few times. The chain links TRBV2 to TRBJ1-2, with D possibly matching TRBD1 (5 bases). Germline lookup yields CDR1 SNHLY and CDR2 FYNNEI. This CDR3 spans 15 amino acids. V was shortened by 7 bases and J by 5 bases, with 20 bases between the two germline ends. The CDR3 region has the DNA TGTGCCAGCAAACAGGACGGACCGATCTCGTATGGCTACACCTTC. This translates into CASKQDGPISYGYTF.

V usage is TRBV14 and J usage is TRBJ2-7, with TRBD1 identical over 7 bases. With 4 bases clipped from V and 2 bases from J, the junction kept 8 bases outside the gene matches. The CDR3 totals 15 residues. Germline values: CDR1 SGHDN, CDR2 FVKESK. CDR3 nucleotides: TGTGCCAGCAGCCCAGGGGGTTTGCGGACCTACGAGCAGTACTTC. This sequence encodes CASSPGGLRTYEQYF.